This record concerns one T cell receptor (beta chain) sequence. What it binds is not known. Through a sample-barcoded 5' primer and a J-beta primer mix, a second PCR was run for about 6 to 12 cycles. TCRdb itself ran the 5' RACE reads through MiXCR, one entry per CDR3 protein. The table has approximately 940,000 distinct CDR3 sequences, roughly 50% seen once. The sample belongs to a study of blood T cells in healthy people across ages. At the level of the study: Per every two T cells, about one barcoded beta molecule was captured by template switching. Whole-study results and caveats: Naive T cell percentage and TCR beta diversity correlated strongly. Long-lived and aged donors differed, with more naive CD4+ cells and higher diversity in the long-lived.

The germline CDR1 and CDR2 sequences are SQVTM and ANQGSEA. The CDR3 has 13 residues. V lost 5 bases to trimming and J lost 3 bases; unmatched junction nucleotides: 6. Sequencing input: blood. V is TRBV29-1 and J is TRBJ2-7; TRBD1 matches at 8 bases. The sequence derives from a man under 40 in good health. DNA for the CDR3: TGCAGCGTTTATAGGACAGGGAGCTACGAGCAGTACTTC. Translating gives CSVYRTGSYEQYF.